This paragraph covers one T cell receptor beta chain sequence. Its cognate antigen has yet to be identified. Base-call qualities are not available, and no considerably larger clone is one nucleotide away. This entry comes from a study of blood T cell repertoires in COVID-19 (dated by TCRdb to about 2020). About the investigation overall: Samples covering the acute and convalescent phases of COVID-19 were provided by collaborators in the United States, Italy and Spain. The material from the prospective study consisted of cDNA or gDNA derived from T cells, B-cell-depleted T cells, or PBMCs. Deeply sampled blood TCRbeta repertoires from subjects exposed to, actively infected with, or recovered from COVID-19 were included in the dataset. The repertoires were released in a freely available public database meant as a resource for research on the immune response to SARS-CoV-2. Samples came from the ongoing ImmuneRACE study (first 160 participants) plus 1,254 subjects from 6 global collaborators. A de-identified subject ID, COVID-19 status, age in years and sex were almost always included in the sample metadata. Where HLA class I and class II types were available, the types were taken from metadata supplied by the sample provider, not from assay-based typing. What the authors observed across the whole study: The quantity of clinical and demographic metadata differed by source and by participant and was supplied without curation.

Trimming accounts for 0 bases at V and 2 bases at J, while the number of junction bases matched to no gene is 0. CDR1 is given as MNHEY and CDR2 as SVGAGI, both from the germline V gene. The CDR3 numbers 15 residues from cysteine through phenylalanine. Only CDR3 DNA is held: 45 bases, read in frame from base 1. The immunoSEQ Assay, a bias-controlled multiplex PCR, was used to amplify TCRbeta CDR3 regions from genomic DNA. The authors' pipeline ran thus. The number of nucleated cells in each sample was estimated by amplification of reference gene primers within the assay. Sequence reads were collapsed and filtered to measure the absolute abundance of every unique TCRbeta CDR3 rearrangement. For each sample, productive Simpson clonality was calculated as the square root of Simpson's diversity index across productive rearrangements. The clones in this table, taken by TCRdb from immuneACCESS, are in-frame only. Not every clone is retained; where verified, under half of the shortfall comes from an unresolved V gene, and the cause of the rest is unknown. The DNA gave D and trimming, while V, J and clone size come from that table. For this sample the table gives 200,000 to 250,000 clones, of which 84% were detected only once. Over 15% of the sample is held by the ten biggest clonotypes.

Collaborating institutions collected whole blood in K2EDTA tubes following their own protocols. Collaborator samples were shipped for TCRbeta analysis as frozen whole blood, isolated PBMCs, or DNA extracted from either sample type. This TCR came from a woman aged 80 or older with active or convalescent COVID-19. Sequencing used peripheral blood. Recombination connected TRBV6-5 to TRBJ1-2, and TRBD1 aligns with 10 junction nucleotides. The bases are TGTGCCAGCAGTTACTCGGACAGGGGGAACTATGGCTACACCTTC. The translation is CASSYSDRGNYGYTF.